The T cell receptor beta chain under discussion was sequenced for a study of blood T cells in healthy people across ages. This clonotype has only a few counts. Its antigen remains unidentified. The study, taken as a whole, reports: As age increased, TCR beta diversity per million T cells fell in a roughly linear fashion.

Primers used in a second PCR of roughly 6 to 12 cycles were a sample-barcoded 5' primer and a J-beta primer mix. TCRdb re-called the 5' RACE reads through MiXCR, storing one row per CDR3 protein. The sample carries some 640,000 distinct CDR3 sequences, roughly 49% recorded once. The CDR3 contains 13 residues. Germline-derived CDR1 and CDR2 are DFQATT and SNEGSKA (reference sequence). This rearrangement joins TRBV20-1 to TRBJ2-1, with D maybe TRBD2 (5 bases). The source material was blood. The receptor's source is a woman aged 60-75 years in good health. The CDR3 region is CSQPGSSGNEQFF. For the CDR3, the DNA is TGCAGCCAACCGGGATCCTCCGGCAATGAGCAGTTCTTC.